Following are 7 T cell receptor beta chains from one sample sequenced in a study of Graves' ophthalmopathy and Graves' hyperthyroidism. RNA transcripts were the source from which TCR beta CDR3 regions were amplified. The first-round RT-PCR employed HTBI primers together with the Qiagen OneStep RT-PCR kit. A multiplex PCR was then performed as the second round. TCRdb reprocessed the multiplex PCR reads via MiXCR and lists one record per CDR3 protein. The sample lists roughly 700,000 distinct CDR3 sequences; about 44% were seen once. Sample: peripheral blood. The origin of the receptors is an adult man with Graves' ophthalmopathy.

Remarks on this clonotype: An end of the junction does not agree with germline; a read error may underlie this. The genes are TRBV9 and TRBJ2-6; TRBD2 agrees at 7 bases. The germline gives CDR1 SGDLS, CDR2 YYNGEE. The CDR3 has 15 residues. CDR3 in DNA: TGTGCCAGCAGCGGGGAGGGGTCTGGGACCAACGTCCTGACTTTC. Protein product: CASSGEGSGTNVLTF.

The chain joins TRBV20-1 to TRBJ1-1, with D uncertain. V lost 3 bases and J lost 6, with 8 bases in between. Germline CDR1 DFQATT, CDR2 SNEGSKA (reference sequence). The CDR3 covers 11 residues. As DNA, the CDR3 is TGCAGTGCTAGTGCGGGAGCTGAAGCTTTCTTT. Residues: CSASAGAEAFF.

This clonotype occurred once. Relative to the germline gene, one junction end is altered; a read error may explain this. The V call is TRBV19, the J call TRBJ2-5; a possible D gene is TRBD2 (6 bases). CDR3 length: 15 residues. Germline-derived CDR1 and CDR2 are LNHDA and SQIVND (reference sequence). CDR3 DNA sequence: TGTGCCAGTAGCCTAAGGGTCGGGGGTCAAGAGGCCCAGTACTTC. This codes for CASSLRVGGQEAQYF. Variable domain in full (rest from reference TRBV19 and TRBJ2-5): DGGITQSPKYLFRKEGQNVTLSCEQNLNHDAMYWYRQDPGQGLRLIYYSQIVNDFQKGDIAEGYSVSREKKESFPLTVTSAQKNPTAFYLCASSLRVGGQEAQYFGPGTRLLVL.

Concerning this clonotype itself: One base away lies a much larger clone, so this may be a sequencing read error. This rearrangement joins TRBV10-3 to TRBJ2-3; D is ambiguous. Germline V lookup: CDR1 ENHRY, CDR2 SYGVKD. The CDR3 has 13 residues. The CDR3 sequence is CASSGASTDTQYF. CDR3 DNA: TGTGCCAGCAGTGGAGCTAGCACAGATACGCAGTATTTT.

The chain uses TRBV7-3 and TRBJ2-7, with D unclear. The V end was cut by 1 base, the J end by 2 bases, with 9 bases between. Germline V gives CDR1 SGHTA, CDR2 FQGTGA. CDR3 size: 14 residues. CDR3 bases: TGTGCCAGCAGCTTAAAGCCGTTTGCCTACGAGCAGTACTTC. It yields the protein CASSLKPFAYEQYF.

This clonotype turned up a few times. This rearrangement joins TRBV7-9 to TRBJ2-7; D unresolved. The CDR3 is made up of 11 amino acids. Germline assignment: CDR1 SEHNR and CDR2 FQNEAQ (reference sequence). V was shortened by 5 bases and J by 5 bases, with 7 bases between the two germline ends. The CDR3 reads CASSRTNEQYF. CDR3 sequence (DNA): TGTGCCAGCAGCCGGACGAACGAGCAGTACTTC.

This clonotype was seen once. The chain has TRBV11-1 and TRBJ1-2, with D possibly being TRBD1 (5 bases). Germline assignment: CDR1 SGHAT and CDR2 FQDESV (reference sequence). With 6 bases removed from V and 4 bases from J, the gap between germline ends came to 15 bases. There are 14 residues in the CDR3. In DNA, the CDR3 is TGTGCCAGCAGGGGAACCGGGACCCTCTATGGCTACACCTTC. It encodes CASRGTGTLYGYTF.